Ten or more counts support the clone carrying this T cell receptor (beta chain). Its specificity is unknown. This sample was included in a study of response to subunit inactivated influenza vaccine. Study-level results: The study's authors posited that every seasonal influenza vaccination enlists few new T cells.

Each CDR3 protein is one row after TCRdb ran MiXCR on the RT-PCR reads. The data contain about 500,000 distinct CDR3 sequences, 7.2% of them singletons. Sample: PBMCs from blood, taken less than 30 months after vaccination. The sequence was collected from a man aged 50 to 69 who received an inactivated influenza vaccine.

CDR3 nucleotides: TGTGCCAGCAGCCCAGCCAGGGTTGGAGCTTTCTTT. Translating it yields CASSPARVGAFF. V usage is TRBV11-2 and J usage is TRBJ1-1; D possibly corresponds to TRBD1 (5 bases). The CDR3 sequence is 12 residues long. Trimming left V 5 bases short and J 10 bases short, with 14 bases between. Germline values: CDR1 SGHAT, CDR2 FQNNGV.